One sample yielded the 19 T cell receptor beta chains listed below, sequenced in a study of technical replicates of blood from a few donors. Sequencing was performed with immunoSEQ multiplex PCR; in TCRdb, only in-frame clones are kept and a portion is missing. The sample includes about 80,000 clones, approximately 96% of them seen just once. Sequencing was performed on T cells isolated from PBMCs. All receptors come from a human donor in good health.

CDR3 coding DNA: TGTGCCAGCAGAGACAGGGCCCTCTCTGGGGCCAACGTCCTGACTTTC. Its protein product is CASRDRALSGANVLTF. The V and J genes are TRBV28 and TRBJ2-6; TRBD1 agrees at 7 bases. This CDR3 contains 16 residues. CDR1 and CDR2 from the germline V gene are MDHEN and SYDVKM. The V and J ends lost 6 bases and 0 bases, in that order; junction bases with no gene match: 5. Complete variable domain (other parts from reference TRBV28 and TRBJ2-6): DVKVTQSSRYLVKRTGEKVFLECVQDMDHENMFWYRQDPGLGLRLIYFSYDVKMKEKGDIPEGYSVSREKKERFSLILESASTNQTSMYLCASRDRALSGANVLTFGAGSRLTVL.

The chain combines TRBV21-1 with TRBJ1-5; the table's D call, TRBD1, has no DNA check behind it. TRBV21-1 is classified as a pseudogene. The CDR3 is made up of 16 amino acids. DNA of the CDR3: TGTGCCAGCAGCAGAGACAGGCGTGATAGCAATCAGCCCCAGCATTTT. Protein: CASSRDRRDSNQPQHF.

The V and J genes are TRBV5-1 and TRBJ2-2; D remains ambiguous. Between the trimmed V and J ends, which lost 2 bases and 5 bases, there was a span of 7 bases. The CDR3 extends over 13 amino acids. CDR1 is SGHRS, CDR2 YFSETQ, per germline. The CDR3 region has the DNA TGCGCCAGCAGCTTTACTCTGACCGGGGAGCTGTTTTTT. It encodes CASSFTLTGELFF.

The V call is TRBV2, the J call TRBJ2-5; a weak D match, TRBD2 (5 bases). There are 12 residues in the CDR3. Trimming removed 6 bases from V and 4 bases from J, with 9 bases in between. Germline V lookup: CDR1 SNHLY, CDR2 FYNNEI. CDR3 protein: CASSREPETQYF. The CDR3 DNA reads as TGTGCCAGCAGCCGGGAACCAGAGACCCAGTACTTC.

The V and J genes are TRBV4-1 and TRBJ2-1, with 9 bases identical to TRBD2. The CDR3 contains 16 residues. V shed 6 bases and J 8 bases; nucleotides not matched to a gene: 14. CDR1 and CDR2 from the germline V gene are MGHRA and YSYEKL. This chain's CDR3 is CASRQSPGLALYEQFF. DNA of the CDR3: TGCGCCAGCAGGCAATCGCCGGGACTAGCCCTGTATGAGCAGTTCTTC.

This clone was detected once. This chain joins TRBV11-2 and TRBJ2-7; 7 bases are a match to TRBD2. In germline, CDR1 is SGHAT, CDR2 FQNNGV. V lost 4 bases and J lost 6; bases outside the gene matches: 6. CDR3 length: 13 amino acids. In DNA, the CDR3 is TGTGCCAGCAGCTCCCAAGGGGAGGGCGAGCAGTACTTC. It yields the protein CASSSQGEGEQYF.

V and J are TRBV19 and TRBJ1-2, with D tentatively TRBD1 (6 bases). This CDR3 has 13 amino acids. In germline, CDR1 is LNHDA, CDR2 SQIVND (reference sequence). The germline V and J ends were trimmed by 9 bases and 1 base, with 12 bases remaining between them. Here the CDR3 DNA reads TGTGCCAGCAACTACAGGGTTAACTATGGCTACACCTTC. Translating it yields CASNYRVNYGYTF.

The chain has TRBV7-9 and TRBJ1-2; TRBD1 agrees at 10 bases. V lost 3 bases to trimming and J lost 6 bases; unmatched junction nucleotides: 7. Germline V CDR1 and CDR2: SEHNR, FQNEAQ (reference sequence). CDR3 length: 15 residues. The CDR3 is CASSLPTGGLNGYTF. CDR3 in DNA: TGTGCCAGCAGCTTGCCGACAGGGGGCTTAAATGGCTACACCTTC.

The chain employs TRBV9 and TRBJ1-1; weak D call: TRBD1 (5 bases). The germline gives CDR1 SGDLS, CDR2 YYNGEE. The CDR3 length is 13 residues. The ends were cut back, 3 bases at V and 7 bases at J, with 13 bases in the middle. Written as DNA, the CDR3 is TGTGCCAGCAGCGAGAGCGGGGGGGTTGAAGCTTTCTTT. Translated: CASSESGGVEAFF.

The chain recombines TRBV13 with TRBJ2-1, with 7 bases matching TRBD1. Per germline, CDR1 PRHDT and CDR2 FYEKMQ (reference sequence). The CDR3 runs to 16 residues. V shed 3 bases, J shed 0 bases, and the junction held 5 bases outside the gene matches. This CDR3 is CASSFGQAHSYNEQFF. The CDR3 DNA reads TGTGCCAGCAGCTTCGGACAGGCACACTCCTACAATGAGCAGTTCTTC.

The chain carries TRBV7-8 and TRBJ2-7; D is possibly TRBD2 (6 bases). Per the germline V gene, CDR1 is SGHVS and CDR2 is FQNEAQ. Trimming took off 5 bases at V and 6 bases at J, with 17 bases between the two ends. The CDR3 extends over 14 amino acids. DNA for the CDR3: TGTGCCAGCAGCCCCCGCGGGGTCGGCTCCGAGCAGTACTTC. It is translated as CASSPRGVGSEQYF.

The chain uses TRBV19 and TRBJ1-5; 12 bases are a match to TRBD1. Germline-derived CDR1 and CDR2 are LNHDA and SQIVND (reference sequence). V lost 3 bases to trimming and J lost 5 bases; unmatched junction nucleotides: 2. The CDR3 is made up of 15 amino acids. The CDR3 loop reads CASSIGTGGHQPQHF. The CDR3 bases are TGTGCCAGTAGTATCGGGACAGGGGGCCATCAGCCCCAGCATTTT.

Here the CDR3 DNA reads TGTGCCAGCAGGGCGGCCGGGACAGTTAACACTGAAGCTTTCTTT. The encoded protein is CASRAAGTVNTEAFF. This sequence joins TRBV6-5 and TRBJ1-1; 7 positions match TRBD1. CDR1 and CDR2 (germline): MNHEY, SVGAGI. The V segment lost 6 bases and the J segment 2 bases; nucleotides outside the gene matches: 9. The length of the CDR3 is 15 residues.

The genes are TRBV7-3 and TRBJ2-3; D is perhaps TRBD2 (6 bases). V lost 4 bases, J lost 2 bases, and 10 bases lay in between. The CDR3 length is 14 residues. Germline values: CDR1 SGHTA, CDR2 FQGTGA. CDR3 nucleotide sequence: TGTGCCAGCAGCTGGGGGGTCGACACAGATACGCAGTATTTT. Protein sequence: CASSWGVDTDTQYF. Full variable domain (outside the CDR3, taken from reference TRBV7-3 and TRBJ2-3): GAGVSQTPSNKVTEKGKYVELRCDPISGHTALYWYRQSLGQGPEFLIYFQGTGAADDSGLPNDRFFAVRPEGSVSTLKIQRTERGDSAVYLCASSWGVDTDTQYFGPGTRLTVL.

This clone was seen only once. The chain is built from TRBV28 and TRBJ1-1; 8 nucleotides match TRBD1. The V and J ends lost 6 bases and 6 bases, in that order; junction bases with no gene match: 6. The CDR3 extends over 13 amino acids. Germline V gives CDR1 MDHEN, CDR2 SYDVKM. CDR3 protein: CASSLGTGAEAFF. The CDR3 region has the DNA TGTGCCAGCAGCCTCGGGACAGGTGCTGAAGCTTTCTTT.

In this sample, this clone turned up once. The gene calls are TRBV25-1 and TRBJ1-2; D is possibly TRBD1 (6 bases). CDR1 and CDR2 from the germline V gene are MGHDK and SYGVNS. This CDR3 region has 16 residues. The V end was cut by 4 bases, the J end by 0 bases, with 15 bases between. CDR3 residues: CASSAEPGQPNYGYTF. CDR3 DNA sequence: TGTGCCAGCAGTGCCGAACCGGGACAACCTAACTATGGCTACACCTTC.

This clone was recorded only once. CDR3 region: CASSQDKRTTDTQYF. The CDR3 coding sequence is TGCGCCAGCAGCCAAGACAAGCGGACCACAGATACGCAGTATTTT. The V call is TRBV4-1, the J call TRBJ2-3; the D gene is possibly TRBD2 (5 bases). Germline V gene data show CDR1 as MGHRA and CDR2 as YSYEKL. Trimming stripped 0 bases from V and 2 bases from J, with 9 bases between. The CDR3 spans 15 residues.

CDR3 bases: TGTGCCAGCAGCTTGGCCAGACTAGCGGGAGGCTATAATGAGCAGTTCTTC. Amino acids: CASSLARLAGGYNEQFF. The chain is built from TRBV5-6 and TRBJ2-1, with 13 bases that match TRBD2. V was pared by 0 bases and J by 7 bases, with 7 bases of the junction left unmatched. This CDR3 has 17 residues. Germline lookup yields CDR1 SGHDT and CDR2 YYEEEE. The full variable domain, in which reference TRBV5-6 and TRBJ2-1 provide the parts outside the CDR3, is DAGVTQSPTHLIKTRGQQVTLRCSPKSGHDTVSWYQQALGQGPQFIFQYYEEEERQRGNFPDRFSGHQFPNYSSELNVNALLLGDSALYLCASSLARLAGGYNEQFFGPGTRLTVL.

The rearrangement joins TRBV6-1 to TRBJ2-1; D uncertain. The CDR3 runs to 12 residues. Germline CDR1 reads MNHNS; CDR2 reads SASEGT. V was pared by 3 bases and J by 6 bases, with 6 bases between. CDR3 DNA: TGTGCCAGCAGTGATTTTCTCAATGAGCAGTTCTTC. Translating it yields CASSDFLNEQFF.